The 8 T cell receptor beta chains below all came from one sample that was sequenced in a study of T cells in Graves' hyperthyroidism and ophthalmopathy. Authors of the study amplified TCR beta CDR3 regions from RNA transcripts. First-round RT-PCR targeting the TCR CDR3 was performed with the HTBI primer set. One entry per CDR3 protein, called by TCRdb with MiXCR from the multiplex PCR reads. Altogether a few hundred thousand distinct CDR3 sequences are present, 35% to 55% being singletons, with the ten largest covering around 17%. The specimen was peripheral blood or thyroid tissue (not recorded which). Receptors were obtained from an adult woman with Graves' disease, either hyperthyroidism or ophthalmopathy (not recorded which).

The J gene is TRBJ2-2, the V gene TRBV25-1; TRBD1 might be the D (6 bases). V was cut by 1 base and J by 8 bases, with 20 bases left in between. The CDR3 runs 17 residues. Germline CDR1 reads MGHDK; CDR2 reads SYGVNS. In DNA, the CDR3 is TGTGCCAGCAGTGAATCCCCGGGGCAGGGGATGAGGGGGGAGCTGTTTTTT. Protein: CASSESPGQGMRGELFF.

In its sample, this clonotype was seen a few times. This rearrangement joins TRBV7-8 to TRBJ2-1; weak D call: TRBD1 (5 bases). Germline V CDR1 and CDR2: SGHVS, FQNEAQ. V was cut by 3 bases and J by 4 bases, with 7 bases left in between. The length of the CDR3 is 13 residues. This chain's CDR3 is CASSFDSYNEQFF. In DNA, the CDR3 is TGTGCCAGCAGCTTTGACAGTTACAATGAGCAGTTCTTC.

The CDR3 reads CATSDEQGRSSYEQYF. The CDR3 region has the DNA TGTGCCACCAGTGATGAACAGGGCAGGAGCTCCTACGAGCAGTACTTC. The genes are TRBV24-1 and TRBJ2-7, with D tentatively TRBD1 (6 bases). Per the germline V gene, CDR1 is KGHDR and CDR2 is SFDVKD. Deletions cut 3 bases from V and 0 bases from J, with 14 bases between. The CDR3 spans 16 residues.

The CDR3 is CSANARGRGHF. In DNA, the CDR3 is TGCAGTGCCAACGCTCGGGGCAGGGGGCATTTT. The chain joins TRBV20-1 to TRBJ1-5; D is possibly TRBD1 (6 bases). V lost 6 bases and J 15 bases, leaving 18 bases between the germline ends. Per the germline V gene, CDR1 is DFQATT and CDR2 is SNEGSKA (reference sequence). The CDR3 is 11 residues long.

This clonotype appeared many times. The V gene is TRBV7-9, the J gene TRBJ2-2; D perhaps matches TRBD1 (6 bases). V lost 4 bases, J lost 4 bases, and 10 bases lay in between. The CDR3 covers 14 residues. Per germline, CDR1 SEHNR and CDR2 FQNEAQ (reference sequence). The CDR3 bases are TGTGCCAGCAGCTCCTGGGGGCGCACCGGGGAGCTGTTTTTT. Translating gives CASSSWGRTGELFF.

This clonotype was seen once. The CDR3, as DNA: TGTGCCAGCAGTGATCGGTTATCCGGGGAGCTGTTTTTT. Translating it yields CASSDRLSGELFF. J is TRBJ2-2 and V is TRBV6-4; D unclear. V lost 3 bases and J 6 bases, leaving 8 bases between the germline ends. Per the germline V gene, CDR1 is MRHNA and CDR2 is SNTAGT. This CDR3 has 13 amino acids.

This clonotype was recorded once. The chain joins TRBV20-1 to TRBJ1-2, with 7 nucleotides matching TRBD1. CDR3 size: 16 residues. V shed 6 bases and J 0 bases; nucleotides not matched to a gene: 13. CDR1 and CDR2 from the germline V gene are DFQATT and SNEGSKA (reference sequence). The CDR3 loop is CSARDSQLLSNYGYTF. The CDR3 DNA sequence: TGCAGTGCCAGGGACAGCCAATTGCTGTCTAACTATGGCTACACCTTC.

The V gene is TRBV19, the J gene TRBJ1-5, with no clear D. Germline-derived CDR1 and CDR2 are LNHDA and SQIVND (reference sequence). V lost 3 bases and J lost 5, with 8 bases in between. This CDR3 has 13 residues. The CDR3 here is CASSMSVDQPQHF. CDR3 sequence (DNA): TGTGCCAGTAGTATGTCCGTAGATCAGCCCCAGCATTTT.